The clone carrying this T cell receptor (beta chain) was picked up many times. Its antigen is as yet unknown. This record comes from a study of T cells in Graves' hyperthyroidism and ophthalmopathy. The study, taken as a whole, reports: Within blood appeared most thyroid clonotypes that had expanded above 0.001.

CDR3 length equals 17 residues. CDR1 and CDR2 from the germline V gene are MNHNS and SASEGT. V lost 4 bases, J lost 5 bases, and 16 bases stayed unmatched. Stable disease denoted Graves' hyperthyroidism without ophthalmopathy progression within 18 months. From RNA transcripts, TCR beta CDR3 regions were amplified. Initially, a first-round RT-PCR of the TCR CDR3 employed the HTBI primer set. From the multiplex PCR reads, TCRdb called clonotypes with MiXCR, one entry per CDR3 protein. The profile shows roughly 700,000 distinct CDR3 sequences, roughly 17% of them singletons. Material for sequencing was blood. The rearrangement uses TRBV6-1 and TRBJ1-1; 7 bases agree with TRBD1. This TCR was recovered from a man aged 50 or older with Graves' hyperthyroidism. The CDR3 reads CASSATPLGDSNTEAFF. CDR3 bases: TGTGCCAGCAGTGCAACCCCGCTGGGGGACAGTAATACTGAAGCTTTCTTT.